This TCR beta chain was identified during a study of cytomegalovirus exposure and HLA in healthy donors. General observations from the study: Accurate HLA-A and HLA-B prediction from TCR beta sequences was reported for most subjects.

As for this clone: Its specificity is unknown.

The study ran its PCR with 60 Vbeta and 13 Jbeta primers. The table came from immunoSEQ multiplex PCR; TCRdb's copy has only in-frame clones and leaves some out. The sample contains roughly 160,000 clones, roughly 77% of which appear only once. The ends lost 6 bases at V and 4 bases at J; junction bases unmatched: 8. The germline gives CDR1 MNHEY, CDR2 SMNVEV (reference sequence). The CDR3 runs to 15 residues. This receptor was identified in a woman aged 50 to 65 in good health and CMV-seropositive. The chain is built from TRBV27 and TRBJ1-3; 8 positions agree with TRBD1. Sample: PBMCs. CDR3 amino acids: CASSTRGTGGNTIYF. CDR3 DNA: TGTGCCAGCAGCACCCGAGGGACAGGCGGAAACACCATATATTTT.